This T cell receptor (beta chain) is drawn from a study of blood T cell repertoires in COVID-19. In its sample, this clone was seen a few times. The CDR3 covers 14 residues. The germline V and J ends were trimmed by 4 bases and 3 bases, with 13 bases remaining between them. Germline lookup yields CDR1 SGHNT and CDR2 YYREEE (reference sequence). Profiling relied on immunoSEQ multiplex PCR, and the TCRdb table lists in-frame clones only, not all of them. Among about 94,000 clones listed, about 74% were seen once. This sequence originates from a human donor in a cohort sampled during active COVID-19. The chain couples TRBV5-4 to TRBJ2-5, with D tentatively TRBD1 (7 bases). The sequenced material came from peripheral blood. This CDR3 is CASSRTGEEETQYF. Here the CDR3 DNA reads TGTGCCAGCAGCCGTACAGGGGAGGAAGAGACCCAGTACTTC.